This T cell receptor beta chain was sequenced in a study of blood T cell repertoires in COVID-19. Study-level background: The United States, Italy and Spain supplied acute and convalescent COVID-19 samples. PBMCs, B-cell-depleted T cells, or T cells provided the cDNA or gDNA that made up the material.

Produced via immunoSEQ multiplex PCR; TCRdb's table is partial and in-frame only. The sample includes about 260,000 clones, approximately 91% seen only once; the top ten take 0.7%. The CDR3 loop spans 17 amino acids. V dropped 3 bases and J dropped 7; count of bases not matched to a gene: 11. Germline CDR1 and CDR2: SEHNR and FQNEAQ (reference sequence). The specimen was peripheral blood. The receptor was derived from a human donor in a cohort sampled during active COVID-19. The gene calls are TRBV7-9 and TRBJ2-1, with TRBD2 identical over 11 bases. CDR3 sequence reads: CASSFHLAGGLRNEQFF. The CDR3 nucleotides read TGTGCCAGCAGCTTTCACCTAGCGGGGGGTCTTAGGAATGAGCAGTTCTTC.